These 5 T cell receptor beta chains originate from one sample sequenced in a study of cytomegalovirus exposure and HLA in healthy donors. The PCR had 60 Vbeta and 13 Jbeta primers. The table came from immunoSEQ multiplex PCR; TCRdb's copy has only in-frame clones and leaves some out. This table has 54,000 or so clones, around 52% appearing once. Sequences were obtained from PBMCs. All receptors come from a human donor in good health.

This clone showed up just a few times. V usage is TRBV12-5 and J usage is TRBJ2-7; 8 bases line up with TRBD1. The CDR3 is 14 amino acids. The V and J ends lost 4 bases and 3 bases, in that order; junction bases with no gene match: 5. The germline V gene encodes CDR1 LGHNT and CDR2 FRNRAP. The CDR3 sequence is CASGWSGGSYEQYF. The CDR3, as DNA: TGTGCTAGTGGTTGGTCAGGGGGCAGCTACGAGCAGTACTTC.

The chain employs TRBV27 and TRBJ2-3, with D possibly TRBD1 on 6 matching bases. V dropped 0 bases and J dropped 4 bases, with 8 bases sitting between them. Germline V gene data show CDR1 as MNHEY and CDR2 as SMNVEV (reference sequence). The CDR3 covers 14 residues. In DNA, the CDR3 is TGTGCCAGCAGTTTATCGGGGGCGCCAGATACGCAGTATTTT. Protein product: CASSLSGAPDTQYF.

A few counts support this clone. The chain carries TRBV19 and TRBJ1-5; 8 bases line up with TRBD1. Germline V CDR1 and CDR2: LNHDA, SQIVND (reference sequence). The CDR3 is 15 amino acids. V gave up 7 bases and J gave up 0 bases; unmatched junction bases: 5. CDR3 bases: TGTGCCAGTAAGAGGACAGGGTATAGCAATCAGCCCCAGCATTTT. The encoded protein is CASKRTGYSNQPQHF.

The chain combines TRBV6-5 with TRBJ2-1; a possible D gene is TRBD1 (5 bases). CDR3 size: 13 residues. The germline CDR1 and CDR2 sequences are MNHEY and SVGAGI. The V gene lost 9 bases and the J gene lost 4 bases, with 13 bases spanning the gap. CDR3 region: CASRTFLYNEQFF. CDR3 coding DNA: TGTGCCAGTCGGACATTTCTATACAATGAGCAGTTCTTC.

This clone came up a few times. The chain employs TRBV6-5 and TRBJ1-5; 9 bases align to TRBD1. The CDR3 runs to 14 residues. The J segment lost 4 bases and the V segment lost 4 bases, leaving 2 bases of the junction unmatched. The germline V gene has CDR1 MNHEY and CDR2 SVGAGI. CDR3 protein: CASSFDRGNQPQHF. The CDR3 nucleotides are TGTGCCAGCAGTTTTGACAGGGGGAATCAGCCCCAGCATTTT.